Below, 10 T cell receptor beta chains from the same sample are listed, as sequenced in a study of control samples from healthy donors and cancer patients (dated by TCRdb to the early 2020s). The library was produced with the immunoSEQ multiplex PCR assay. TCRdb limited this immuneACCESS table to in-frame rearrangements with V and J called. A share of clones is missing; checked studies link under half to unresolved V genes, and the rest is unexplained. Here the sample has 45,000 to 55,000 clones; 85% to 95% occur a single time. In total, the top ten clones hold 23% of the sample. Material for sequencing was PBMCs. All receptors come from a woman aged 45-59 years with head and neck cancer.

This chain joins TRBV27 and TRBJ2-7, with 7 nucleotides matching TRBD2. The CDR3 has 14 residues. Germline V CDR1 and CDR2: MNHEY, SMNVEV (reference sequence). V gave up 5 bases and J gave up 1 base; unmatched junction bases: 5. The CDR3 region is CASSPGGVSYEQYF. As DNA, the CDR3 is TGTGCCAGCAGTCCGGGAGGTGTTTCCTACGAGCAGTACTTC.

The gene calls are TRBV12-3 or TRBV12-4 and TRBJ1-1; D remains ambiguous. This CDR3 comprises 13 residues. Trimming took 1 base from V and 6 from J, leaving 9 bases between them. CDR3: CASSLVRWAEAFF. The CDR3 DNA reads TGTGCCAGCAGTTTAGTACGGTGGGCTGAAGCTTTCTTT.

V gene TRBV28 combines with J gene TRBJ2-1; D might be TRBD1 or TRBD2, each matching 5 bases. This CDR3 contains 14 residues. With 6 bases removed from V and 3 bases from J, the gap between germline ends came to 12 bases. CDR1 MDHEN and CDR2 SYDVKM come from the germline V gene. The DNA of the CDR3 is TGTGCCAGCAGCCCGGGACCCGGCTACAATGAGCAGTTCTTC. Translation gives CASSPGPGYNEQFF.

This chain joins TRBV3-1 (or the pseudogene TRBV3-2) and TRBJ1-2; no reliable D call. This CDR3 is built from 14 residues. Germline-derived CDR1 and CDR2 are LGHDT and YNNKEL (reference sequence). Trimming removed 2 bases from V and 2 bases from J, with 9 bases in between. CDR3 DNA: TGTGCCAGCAGCCAACAGCTTAACAACTATGGCTACACCTTC. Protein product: CASSQQLNNYGYTF.

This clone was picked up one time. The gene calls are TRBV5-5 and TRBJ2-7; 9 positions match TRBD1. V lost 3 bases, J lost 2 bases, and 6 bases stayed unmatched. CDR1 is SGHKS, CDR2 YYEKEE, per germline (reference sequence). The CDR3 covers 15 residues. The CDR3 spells CASSSGTGPTYEQYF. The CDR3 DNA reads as TGTGCCAGCAGCTCGGGGACAGGGCCTACCTACGAGCAGTACTTC.

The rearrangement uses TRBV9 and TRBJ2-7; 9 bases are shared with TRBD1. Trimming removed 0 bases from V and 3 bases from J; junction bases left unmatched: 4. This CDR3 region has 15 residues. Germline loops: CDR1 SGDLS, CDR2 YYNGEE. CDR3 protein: CASSVADRGNYEQYF. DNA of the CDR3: TGTGCCAGCAGCGTAGCGGACAGGGGCAACTACGAGCAGTACTTC.

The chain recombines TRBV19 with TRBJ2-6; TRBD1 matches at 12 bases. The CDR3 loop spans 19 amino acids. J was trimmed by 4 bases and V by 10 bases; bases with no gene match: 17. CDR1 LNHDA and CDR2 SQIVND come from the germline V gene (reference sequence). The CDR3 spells CATTKLLGQGAAGANVLTF. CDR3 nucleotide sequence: TGTGCCACTACCAAACTCCTGGGACAGGGGGCGGCGGGGGCCAACGTCCTGACTTTC.

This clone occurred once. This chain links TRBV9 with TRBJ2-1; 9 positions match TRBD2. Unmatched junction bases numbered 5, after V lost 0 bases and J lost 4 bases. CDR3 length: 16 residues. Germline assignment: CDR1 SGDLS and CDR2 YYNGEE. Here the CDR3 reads CASSVDSSGTYNEQFF. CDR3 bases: TGTGCCAGCAGCGTAGACTCTAGCGGGACTTACAATGAGCAGTTCTTC.

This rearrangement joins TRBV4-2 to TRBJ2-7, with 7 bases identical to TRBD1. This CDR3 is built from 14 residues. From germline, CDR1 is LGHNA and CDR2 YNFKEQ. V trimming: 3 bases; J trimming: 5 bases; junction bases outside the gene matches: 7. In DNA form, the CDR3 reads TGTGCCAGCAGCCACTTGACAGGGCTGAACGAGCAGTACTTC. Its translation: CASSHLTGLNEQYF.

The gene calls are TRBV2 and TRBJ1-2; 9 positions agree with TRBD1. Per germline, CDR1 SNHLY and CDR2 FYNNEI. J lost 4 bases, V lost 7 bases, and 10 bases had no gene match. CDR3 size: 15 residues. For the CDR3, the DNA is TGTGCCAGCAAGCGGGGACAGGGTGACTTCTATGGCTACACCTTC. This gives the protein CASKRGQGDFYGYTF.